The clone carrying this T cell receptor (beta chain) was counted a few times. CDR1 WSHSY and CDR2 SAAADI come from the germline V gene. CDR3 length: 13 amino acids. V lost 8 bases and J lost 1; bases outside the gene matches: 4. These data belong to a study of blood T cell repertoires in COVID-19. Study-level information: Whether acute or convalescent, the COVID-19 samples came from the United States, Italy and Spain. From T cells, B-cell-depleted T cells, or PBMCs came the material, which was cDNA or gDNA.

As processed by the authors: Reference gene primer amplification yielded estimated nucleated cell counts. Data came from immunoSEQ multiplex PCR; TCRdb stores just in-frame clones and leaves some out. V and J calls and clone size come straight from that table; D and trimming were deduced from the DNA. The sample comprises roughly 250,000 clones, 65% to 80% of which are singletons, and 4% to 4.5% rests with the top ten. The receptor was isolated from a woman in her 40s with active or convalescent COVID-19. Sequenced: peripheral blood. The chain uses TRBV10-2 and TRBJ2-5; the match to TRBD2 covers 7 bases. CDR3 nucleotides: TGCGCCAGCGAAGCGGGGAGCCAAGAGACCCAGTACTTC. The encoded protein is CASEAGSQETQYF.